These 13 T cell receptor beta chains originate from one sample sequenced in a study of blood T cell repertoires in COVID-19. TCRdb's table, derived via immunoSEQ multiplex PCR, lists solely in-frame clones and lacks some. Seen here are more than 85,000 clones, more than 80% observed once, and the top ten hold approximately 1%. The material sequenced was peripheral blood. These receptors were taken from a human donor in a cohort sampled during active COVID-19.

CDR3 sequence reads: CASSVQGVGTEAFF. In DNA, the CDR3 is TGTGCCAGCAGCGTACAGGGTGTGGGGACTGAAGCTTTCTTT. The chain couples TRBV9 to TRBJ1-1; D is possibly TRBD1 (5 bases). V was pared by 1 base and J by 5 bases, with 12 bases between. Germline V gene sequence: CDR1 SGDLS, CDR2 YYNGEE. This CDR3 has 14 amino acids.

This chain joins TRBV7-6 and TRBJ2-2; D may be TRBD1 (6 bases). This CDR3 contains 15 residues. Germline-derived CDR1 and CDR2 are SGHVS and FNYEAQ. Trimming shortened V by 5 bases and J by 2 bases, and 12 bases separated the two germline ends. The CDR3 coding sequence is TGTGCCAGCAGCCCAGTACAGGGTAACACCGGGGAGCTGTTTTTT. It specifies CASSPVQGNTGELFF.

Only one count was recorded for this clone. The V gene is TRBV4-1, the J gene TRBJ2-7; 7 nucleotides line up with TRBD1. Germline CDR1 reads MGHRA; CDR2 reads YSYEKL. V lost 3 bases and J lost 4; bases outside the gene matches: 6. This CDR3 is 14 amino acids long. DNA of the CDR3: TGCGCCAGCAGCCATCGAGAGGGGGCTTACGAGCAGTACTTC. Residues: CASSHREGAYEQYF.

The V gene is TRBV7-2, the J gene TRBJ1-5; D unclear. Germline CDR1 reads SGHTA; CDR2 reads FQGNSA. This CDR3 spans 14 amino acids. With 1 base removed from V and 7 bases from J, the gap between germline ends came to 11 bases. The CDR3 nucleotides are TGTGCCAGCAGCTTAGGCCTAGTTGGGCAGCCCCAGCATTTT. This gives the protein CASSLGLVGQPQHF. Drawing the rest from reference TRBV7-2 and TRBJ1-5, the complete variable domain is GAGVSQSPSNKVTEKGKDVELRCDPISGHTALYWYRQSLGQGLEFLIYFQGNSAPDKSGLPSDRFSAERTGGSVSTLTIQRTQQEDSAVYLCASSLGLVGQPQHFGDGTRLSIL.

The chain uses TRBV7-2 and TRBJ1-1; D unresolved. Trimming shortened V by 0 bases and J by 2 bases, and 7 bases separated the two germline ends. Germline lookup yields CDR1 SGHTA and CDR2 FQGNSA. The CDR3 is made up of 14 amino acids. This CDR3 reads CASSLAGENTEAFF. DNA for the CDR3: TGTGCCAGCAGCTTAGCCGGAGAAAACACTGAAGCTTTCTTT.

As DNA, the CDR3 is TGTGCCAGCAGTCGGTGGACAGGGGAGCCTATCCATCAAGAGACCCAGTACTTC. Protein product: CASSRWTGEPIHQETQYF. The chain recombines TRBV6-6 with TRBJ2-5, with 9 bases fitting TRBD1. From germline, CDR1 is MNHNY and CDR2 SVGAGI (reference sequence). V lost 5 bases to trimming and J lost 2 bases; unmatched junction nucleotides: 15. The length of the CDR3 is 18 residues.

The chain carries TRBV11-3 and TRBJ2-5; weak D call: TRBD2 (5 bases). V was trimmed by 5 bases and J by 2 bases, leaving 18 bases between them. The germline V gene has CDR1 SGHNT and CDR2 YENEEA. The CDR3 consists of 16 residues. This chain's CDR3 is CASSQPSALGQETQYF. CDR3 coding DNA: TGTGCCAGCAGCCAACCATCTGCACTAGGGCAAGAGACCCAGTACTTC.

The chain carries TRBV13 and TRBJ2-7; a weak D match, TRBD1 (6 bases). The CDR3 has 14 residues. Germline V gene data show CDR1 as PRHDT and CDR2 as FYEKMQ (reference sequence). Trimming cost V 5 bases and J 7 bases, with 18 bases left between them. The CDR3 loop is CASSRRGPMGEQYF. CDR3 in DNA: TGTGCCAGCAGCCGCAGGGGACCTATGGGGGAGCAGTACTTC.

The gene calls are TRBV6-6 and TRBJ2-3; D ambiguous. Between the trimmed V and J ends, which lost 0 bases and 1 base, there was a span of 11 bases. This CDR3 is 16 amino acids long. CDR1 and CDR2 from the germline V gene are MNHNY and SVGAGI (reference sequence). This CDR3 reads CASSYSGFSGTDTQYF. The DNA of the CDR3 is TGTGCCAGCAGTTACTCCGGGTTTTCGGGCACAGATACGCAGTATTTT.

This chain uses TRBV4-3 with TRBJ1-2, with 10 bases fitting TRBD1. This CDR3 spans 16 amino acids. V trimming: 3 bases; J trimming: 4 bases; junction bases outside the gene matches: 8. Germline V lookup: CDR1 LGHNA, CDR2 YSLEER. CDR3 coding DNA: TGCGCCAGCAGCCAGGAAGACAGGGGGCGAACCTATGGCTACACCTTC. Its protein is CASSQEDRGRTYGYTF.

This clone appeared a few times. This sequence joins TRBV6-2 or TRBV6-3 and TRBJ2-1, with D possibly matching TRBD2 (6 bases). Trimming left V 3 bases short and J 1 base short, with 16 bases between. Germline CDR1 MNHEY, CDR2 SVGEGT. CDR3 length equals 17 residues. The CDR3 DNA sequence: TGTGCCAGCAGTTATATCCAGGGCGGGGCGTCCTACAATGAGCAGTTCTTC. It yields the protein CASSYIQGGASYNEQFF.

CDR3 loop: CASSPVAGSSYEQYF. In DNA form, the CDR3 reads TGTGCCAGCTCACCGGTAGCGGGTTCCTCCTACGAGCAGTACTTC. The chain is built from TRBV18 and TRBJ2-7; 7 bases are a match to TRBD2. This CDR3 has 15 amino acids. V dropped 3 bases and J dropped 0; count of bases not matched to a gene: 5. The germline CDR1 and CDR2 sequences are KGHSH and LQKENI.

V and J are TRBV5-1 and TRBJ2-2; 7 nucleotides line up with TRBD1. The CDR3 is 14 residues long. V trimming: 10 bases; J trimming: 0 bases; junction bases outside the gene matches: 6. Germline loops: CDR1 SGHRS, CDR2 YFSETQ. CDR3 amino acids: CAVRDSPNTGELFF. The CDR3 DNA reads as TGCGCCGTACGGGACAGTCCGAACACCGGGGAGCTGTTTTTT.